This T cell receptor (beta chain) was sequenced for a study of cytotoxic CD8 clonotypes in ibrutinib-treated CLL. Assay: immunoSEQ multiplex PCR; the TCRdb copy retains only in-frame clones and omits some. Among fewer than 85,000 clones listed, 70% to 80% were seen once. This clone occurred once. The V end lost 6 bases, the J end lost 3 bases, and 15 bases lay between the germline ends. Germline V gene sequence: CDR1 MNHNY, CDR2 SVGAGI (reference sequence). The CDR3 spans 15 residues. The receptor was isolated from a human donor with chronic lymphocytic leukemia. The sequences come from PBMCs, collected after 12 months of ibrutinib treatment. This sequence joins TRBV6-6 and TRBJ2-1; the D gene is possibly TRBD1 (6 bases). In DNA, the CDR3 is TGTGCCAGCAGCTGGGGGCAACCAAACTACAATGAGCAGTTCTTC. Amino acid sequence: CASSWGQPNYNEQFF.